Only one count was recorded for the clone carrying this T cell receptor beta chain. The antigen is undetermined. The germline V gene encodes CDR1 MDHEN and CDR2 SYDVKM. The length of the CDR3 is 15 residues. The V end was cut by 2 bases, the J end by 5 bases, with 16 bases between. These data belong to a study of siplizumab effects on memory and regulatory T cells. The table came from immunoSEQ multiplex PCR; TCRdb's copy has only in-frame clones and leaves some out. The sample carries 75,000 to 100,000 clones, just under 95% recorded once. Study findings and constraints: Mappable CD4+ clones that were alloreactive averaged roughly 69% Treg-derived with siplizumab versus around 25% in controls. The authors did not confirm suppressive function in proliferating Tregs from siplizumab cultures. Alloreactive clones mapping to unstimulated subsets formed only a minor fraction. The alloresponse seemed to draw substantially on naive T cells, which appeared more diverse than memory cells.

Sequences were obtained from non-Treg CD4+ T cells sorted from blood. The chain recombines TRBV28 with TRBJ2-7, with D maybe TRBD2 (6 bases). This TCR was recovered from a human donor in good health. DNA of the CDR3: TGTGCCAGCAGTTTAGTTGGGGGGAAGATCCACGAGCAGTACTTC. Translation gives CASSLVGGKIHEQYF. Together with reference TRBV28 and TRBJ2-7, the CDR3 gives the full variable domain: DVKVTQSSRYLVKRTGEKVFLECVQDMDHENMFWYRQDPGLGLRLIYFSYDVKMKEKGDIPEGYSVSREKKERFSLILESASTNQTSMYLCASSLVGGKIHEQYFGPGTRLTVT.